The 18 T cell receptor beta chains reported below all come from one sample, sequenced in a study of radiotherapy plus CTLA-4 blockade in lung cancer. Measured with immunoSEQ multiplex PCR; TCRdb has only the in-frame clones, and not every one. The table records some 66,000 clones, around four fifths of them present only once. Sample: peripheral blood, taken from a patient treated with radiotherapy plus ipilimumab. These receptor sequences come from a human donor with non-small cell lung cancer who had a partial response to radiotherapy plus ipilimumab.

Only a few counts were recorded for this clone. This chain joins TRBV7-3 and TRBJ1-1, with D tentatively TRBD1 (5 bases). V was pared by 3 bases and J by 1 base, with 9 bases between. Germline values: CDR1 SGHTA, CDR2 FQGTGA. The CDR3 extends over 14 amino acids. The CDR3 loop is CASSFAGPNTEAFF. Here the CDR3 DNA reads TGTGCCAGCAGCTTTGCAGGGCCGAACACTGAAGCTTTCTTT.

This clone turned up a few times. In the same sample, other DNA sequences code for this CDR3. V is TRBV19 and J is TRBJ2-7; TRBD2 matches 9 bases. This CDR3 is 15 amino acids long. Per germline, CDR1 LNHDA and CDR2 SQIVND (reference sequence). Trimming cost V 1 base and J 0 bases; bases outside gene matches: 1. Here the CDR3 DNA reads TGTGCCAGTAGTATAGTAGCGGGAGACTCCTACGAGCAGTACTTC. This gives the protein CASSIVAGDSYEQYF.

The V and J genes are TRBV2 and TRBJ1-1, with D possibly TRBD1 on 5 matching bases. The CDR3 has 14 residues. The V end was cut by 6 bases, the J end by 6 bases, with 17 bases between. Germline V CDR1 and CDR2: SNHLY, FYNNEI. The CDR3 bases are TGTGCCAGCAGGGGACTCCAGGGAGACGCTGAAGCTTTCTTT. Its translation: CASRGLQGDAEAFF.

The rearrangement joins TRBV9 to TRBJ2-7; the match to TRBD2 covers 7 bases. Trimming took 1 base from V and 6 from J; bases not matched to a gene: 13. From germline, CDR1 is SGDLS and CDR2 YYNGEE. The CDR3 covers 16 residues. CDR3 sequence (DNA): TGTGCCAGCAGCGTATCTTATGGTGAGACGGGGGGCGAGCAGTACTTC. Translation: CASSVSYGETGGEQYF.

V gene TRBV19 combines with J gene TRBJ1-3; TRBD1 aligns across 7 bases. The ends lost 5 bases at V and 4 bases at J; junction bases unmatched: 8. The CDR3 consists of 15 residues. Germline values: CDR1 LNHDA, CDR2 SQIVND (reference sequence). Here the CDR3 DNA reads TGTGCCAGTAGTCCAAGAAGGGGACAGGGAAACACCATATATTTT. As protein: CASSPRRGQGNTIYF.

The CDR3 nucleotides read TGTGCCAGCAGCTCCCGGGGTAGCGGGGTCACCGGGGAGCTGTTTTTT. Translated: CASSSRGSGVTGELFF. J is TRBJ2-2 and V is TRBV9, with 8 bases aligning to TRBD2. This CDR3 region has 16 residues. The V gene end was trimmed by 4 bases and the J gene end by 4 bases; junction bases not matched to a gene: 9. Germline V gives CDR1 SGDLS, CDR2 YYNGEE.

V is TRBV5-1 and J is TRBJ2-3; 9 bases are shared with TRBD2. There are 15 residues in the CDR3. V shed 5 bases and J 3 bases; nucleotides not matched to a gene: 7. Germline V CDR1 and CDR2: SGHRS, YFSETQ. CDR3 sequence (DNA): TGCGCCAGCAGGCGGACTAGCGAGGGTACAGATACGCAGTATTTT. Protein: CASRRTSEGTDTQYF.

This CDR3 reads CASSSTTATNEKLFF. CDR3 DNA: TGTGCCAGCAGTTCCACCACAGCAACTAATGAAAAACTGTTTTTT. The rearrangement joins TRBV27 to TRBJ1-4; D unresolved. The length of the CDR3 is 15 residues. CDR1 is MNHEY and CDR2 is SMNVEV in the germline V gene (reference sequence). Trimming shortened V by 4 bases and J by 0 bases, and 9 bases separated the two germline ends.

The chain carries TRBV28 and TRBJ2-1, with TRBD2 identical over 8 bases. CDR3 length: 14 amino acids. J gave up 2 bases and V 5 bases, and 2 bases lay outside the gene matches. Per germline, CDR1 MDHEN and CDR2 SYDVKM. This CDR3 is CASSLSGTYNEQFF. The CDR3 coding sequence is TGTGCCAGCAGTCTTAGCGGGACCTACAATGAGCAGTTCTTC.

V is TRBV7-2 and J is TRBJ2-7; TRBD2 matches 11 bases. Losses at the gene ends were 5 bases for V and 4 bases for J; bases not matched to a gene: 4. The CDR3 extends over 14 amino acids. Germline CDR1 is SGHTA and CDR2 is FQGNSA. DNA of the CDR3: TGTGCCAGCAGCCCCGGGACTAGCGGTTACGAGCAGTACTTC. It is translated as CASSPGTSGYEQYF. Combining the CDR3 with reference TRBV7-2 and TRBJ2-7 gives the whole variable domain GAGVSQSPSNKVTEKGKDVELRCDPISGHTALYWYRQSLGQGLEFLIYFQGNSAPDKSGLPSDRFSAERTGGSVSTLTIQRTQQEDSAVYLCASSPGTSGYEQYFGPGTRLTVT.

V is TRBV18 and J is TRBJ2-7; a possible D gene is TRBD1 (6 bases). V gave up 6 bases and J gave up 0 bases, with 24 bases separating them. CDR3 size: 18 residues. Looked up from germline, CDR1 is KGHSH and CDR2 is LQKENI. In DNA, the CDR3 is TGTGCCAGCTCCCCTCTTGGCTTACAGGGAGTAAGCTCCTACGAGCAGTACTTC. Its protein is CASSPLGLQGVSSYEQYF.

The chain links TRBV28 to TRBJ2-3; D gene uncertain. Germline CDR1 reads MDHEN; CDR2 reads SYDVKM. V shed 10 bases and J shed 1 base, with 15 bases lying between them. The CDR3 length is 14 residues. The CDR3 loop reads CATFPSDGTDTQYF. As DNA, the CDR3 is TGTGCCACATTCCCGAGCGATGGCACAGATACGCAGTATTTT. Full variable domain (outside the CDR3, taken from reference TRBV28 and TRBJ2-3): DVKVTQSSRYLVKRTGEKVFLECVQDMDHENMFWYRQDPGLGLRLIYFSYDVKMKEKGDIPEGYSVSREKKERFSLILESASTNQTSMYLCATFPSDGTDTQYFGPGTRLTVL.

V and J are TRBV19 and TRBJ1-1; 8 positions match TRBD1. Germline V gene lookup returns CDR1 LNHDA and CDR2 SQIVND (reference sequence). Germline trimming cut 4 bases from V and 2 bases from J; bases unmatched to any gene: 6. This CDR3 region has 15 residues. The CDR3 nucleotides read TGTGCCAGTAGTACCAAGGACAGGGTCAACACTGAAGCTTTCTTT. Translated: CASSTKDRVNTEAFF.

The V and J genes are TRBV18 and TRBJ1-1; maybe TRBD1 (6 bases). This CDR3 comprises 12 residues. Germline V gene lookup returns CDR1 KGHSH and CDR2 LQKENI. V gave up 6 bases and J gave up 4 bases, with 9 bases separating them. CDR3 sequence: CASSQQGTEAFF. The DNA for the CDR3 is TGTGCCAGCTCCCAACAGGGCACTGAAGCTTTCTTT. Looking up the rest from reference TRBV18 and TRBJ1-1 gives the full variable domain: NAGVMQNPRHLVRRRGQEARLRCSPMKGHSHVYWYRQLPEEGLKFMVYLQKENIIDESGMPKERFSAEFPKEGPSILRIQQVVRGDSAAYFCASSQQGTEAFFGQGTRLTVV.

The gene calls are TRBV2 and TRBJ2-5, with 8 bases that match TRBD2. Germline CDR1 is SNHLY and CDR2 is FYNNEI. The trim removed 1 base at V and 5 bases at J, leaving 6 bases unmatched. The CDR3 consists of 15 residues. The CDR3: CASSEGGRNGETQYF. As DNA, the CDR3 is TGTGCCAGCAGTGAAGGCGGGAGGAATGGGGAGACCCAGTACTTC.

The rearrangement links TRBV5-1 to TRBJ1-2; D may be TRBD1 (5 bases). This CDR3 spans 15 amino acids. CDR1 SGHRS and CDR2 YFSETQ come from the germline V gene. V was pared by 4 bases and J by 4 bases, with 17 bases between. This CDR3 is CASSAGTNSLYGYTF. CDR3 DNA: TGCGCCAGCAGCGCCGGGACTAACTCACTCTATGGCTACACCTTC.

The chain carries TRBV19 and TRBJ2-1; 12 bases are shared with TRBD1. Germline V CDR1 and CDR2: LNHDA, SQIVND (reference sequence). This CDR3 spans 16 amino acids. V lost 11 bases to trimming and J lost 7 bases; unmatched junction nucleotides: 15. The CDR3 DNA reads TGTGCCGGCGTCCAGAGGGGACAGGGGGCGGGAAATGAGCAGTTCTTC. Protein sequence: CAGVQRGQGAGNEQFF.

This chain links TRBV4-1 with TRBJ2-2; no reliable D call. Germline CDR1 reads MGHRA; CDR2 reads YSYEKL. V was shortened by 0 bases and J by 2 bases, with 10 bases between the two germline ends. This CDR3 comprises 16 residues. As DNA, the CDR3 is TGCGCCAGCAGCCAAGATCAAGCGCTCAACACCGGGGAGCTGTTTTTT. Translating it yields CASSQDQALNTGELFF.